This is a list of T cell receptor beta chains from one sample in a study of OX40 agonist ivuxolimab in advanced cancers. Data came from immunoSEQ multiplex PCR; TCRdb stores just in-frame clones and leaves some out. This table has roughly 100,000 clones, roughly 90% appearing once. The sequences come from CD4+ or CD8+ T cells sorted from blood, collected in a trial of the OX40 agonist ivuxolimab. The receptors here all came from an adult with an advanced solid tumor such as melanoma, head and neck, liver or kidney cancer. Each CDR3 is given with its conserved first and last residue. A D gene is named only where the DNA matches it firmly. Clone sizes are given selectively: once, few, many, or a class where the clone is expanded.

clone_size: NA; j_call: TRBJ2-5; d_call: NA; v_call: TRBV2; cdr3_nt: TGTGCCAGCAGTGTCGAGGGGGGCGGAATCGAGACCCAGTACTTC; cdr3_aa: CASSVEGGGIETQYF
clone_size: NA; j_call: TRBJ1-1; d_call: NA; v_call: TRBV27; cdr3_nt: TGTGCCAGCAGAGAACGGGTTAGTAACGCAGCTTTCTTT; cdr3_aa: CASRERVSNAAFF
clone_size: NA; j_call: TRBJ1-2; d_call: NA; v_call: TRBV6-6; cdr3_nt: TGTGCCAGCAGTCCTGCACCCAACTATGGCTACACCTTC; cdr3_aa: CASSPAPNYGYTF
clone_size: NA; j_call: TRBJ2-5; d_call: TRBD2; v_call: TRBV9; cdr3_nt: TGTGCCAGCAGCGTAGACATTAACGCGGGAGCAGAGACCCAGTACTTC; cdr3_aa: CASSVDINAGAETQYF
clone_size: NA; j_call: TRBJ2-1; d_call: NA; v_call: TRBV6-6; cdr3_nt: TGTGCCAGCAGCCACGTACACAATGAGCAGTTCTTC; cdr3_aa: CASSHVHNEQFF
clone_size: NA; j_call: TRBJ1-1; d_call: NA; v_call: TRBV7-9; cdr3_nt: TGTGCCAGCAGAGGCCAGGGTACTGAAGCTTTCTTT; cdr3_aa: CASRGQGTEAFF
clone_size: NA; j_call: TRBJ1-4; d_call: TRBD1; v_call: TRBV19; cdr3_nt: TGTGCCAGTAGGCAAGCAGGGGGAAGTGAAAAACTGTTTTTT; cdr3_aa: CASRQAGGSEKLFF
clone_size: once; j_call: TRBJ2-5; d_call: NA; v_call: TRBV10-1; cdr3_nt: TGCGCCAGCAGTGAGTCGGGAAGCGGCCAAGAGACCCAGTACTTC; cdr3_aa: CASSESGSGQETQYF
clone_size: NA; j_call: TRBJ2-5; d_call: NA; v_call: TRBV21-1; cdr3_nt: TGTGCCAGCAGCCCTCGCCTACAGGGTCGGTACCAAGAGACCCAGTACTTC; cdr3_aa: CASSPRLQGRYQETQYF
clone_size: few; j_call: TRBJ2-3; d_call: TRBD2; v_call: TRBV30; cdr3_nt: TGTGCCTGGAGTGCTCTTCGGACTAGCGGGGGAAAGGCGGATACGCAGTATTTT; cdr3_aa: CAWSALRTSGGKADTQYF
clone_size: NA; j_call: TRBJ2-1; d_call: TRBD1; v_call: TRBV9; cdr3_nt: TGTGCCAGCAGCACTACAGGGGCCCGCTACAATGAGCAGTTCTTC; cdr3_aa: CASSTTGARYNEQFF
clone_size: NA; j_call: TRBJ2-7; d_call: TRBD1; v_call: TRBV5-1; cdr3_nt: TGCGCCAGCAGACGAAACAGGGGGCAGAGCTACGAGCAGTACTTC; cdr3_aa: CASRRNRGQSYEQYF
clone_size: NA; j_call: TRBJ2-3; d_call: NA; v_call: TRBV7-2; cdr3_nt: TGTGCCAGCAGCTTAGGATTGAGCACAGATACGCAGTATTTT; cdr3_aa: CASSLGLSTDTQYF
clone_size: NA; j_call: TRBJ2-5; d_call: NA; v_call: TRBV6-6; cdr3_nt: TGTGCCAGCAGTTCTAATGGAGTCCAAGAGACCCAGTACTTC; cdr3_aa: CASSSNGVQETQYF
clone_size: NA; j_call: TRBJ2-2; d_call: NA; v_call: TRBV9; cdr3_nt: TGTGCCAGCAGCGTAGGGCCCAGGCCGGAGCTGTTTTTT; cdr3_aa: CASSVGPRPELFF